These 22 T cell receptor beta chains share one sample of origin, sequenced in a study of T cell responses to AZD1222 COVID-19 vaccine. Sequencing used immunoSEQ multiplex PCR; TCRdb keeps in-frame clones, though not all of them. The table includes about 55,000 clones, 70% to 90% detected once. The source material was peripheral blood, sampled on day 0 of AZD1222 vaccination. All receptors derive from an adult in good health.

The chain employs TRBV6-6 and TRBJ1-3, with D unresolved. CDR1 and CDR2 (germline): MNHNY, SVGAGI (reference sequence). Trimming left V 8 bases short and J 4 bases short, with 12 bases between. The CDR3 runs to 13 residues. Here the CDR3 reads CASVVPSGNTIYF. The CDR3, as DNA: TGTGCCAGCGTTGTCCCATCGGGAAACACCATATATTTT.

The rearrangement links TRBV7-9 to TRBJ2-3; perhaps TRBD1 as D (6 bases). Per germline, CDR1 SEHNR and CDR2 FQNEAQ (reference sequence). V dropped 5 bases and J dropped 5 bases, with 17 bases sitting between them. CDR3 length: 15 amino acids. In DNA, the CDR3 is TGTGCCAGCAGCAAATCAGGGGTTCAGATAGATACGCAGTATTTT. Its protein is CASSKSGVQIDTQYF.

The rearrangement uses TRBV4-3 and TRBJ2-1; D may be TRBD1 (5 bases). V shed 4 bases and J shed 2 bases, with 15 bases lying between them. Germline CDR1 LGHNA, CDR2 YSLEER. This CDR3 is built from 16 residues. CDR3 sequence: CASSPGGRAAYNEQFF. Here the CDR3 DNA reads TGCGCCAGCAGCCCAGGCGGCAGGGCTGCCTACAATGAGCAGTTCTTC.

The chain has TRBV2 and TRBJ2-6; tentative D call: TRBD1 (6 bases). Per germline, CDR1 SNHLY and CDR2 FYNNEI. The CDR3 length is 15 residues. V lost 8 bases to trimming and J lost 0 bases, with 11 bases between them. CDR3: CASVRTDSGANVLTF. CDR3 sequence (DNA): TGTGCCAGCGTCCGGACAGACTCTGGGGCCAACGTCCTGACTTTC.

V is TRBV25-1 and J is TRBJ2-7; 8 bases agree with TRBD1. The CDR3 runs to 14 residues. Trimming cost V 5 bases and J 7 bases; bases outside gene matches: 10. Germline CDR1 reads MGHDK; CDR2 reads SYGVNS. CDR3: CASSLAGGSREQYF. The CDR3 DNA follows: TGTGCCAGCAGTCTGGCAGGGGGCTCACGGGAGCAGTACTTC.

This clone was seen just once. V usage is TRBV10-2 and J usage is TRBJ2-7; 7 bases agree with TRBD1. Germline assignment: CDR1 WSHSY and CDR2 SAAADI. The ends lost 3 bases at V and 6 bases at J; junction bases unmatched: 5. The CDR3 consists of 13 residues. Here the CDR3 DNA reads TGCGCCAGCAGTGATGGGACAGCAACCGAGCAGTACTTC. This gives the protein CASSDGTATEQYF.

The chain has TRBV28 and TRBJ1-4; D ambiguous. The CDR3 is made up of 16 amino acids. The V end lost 6 bases, the J end lost 4 bases, and 18 bases lay between the germline ends. Germline-derived CDR1 and CDR2 are MDHEN and SYDVKM. For the CDR3, the DNA is TGTGCCAGCAGAACCTTCGCACAGAGCTTTAATGAAAAACTGTTTTTT. Its protein product is CASRTFAQSFNEKLFF.

The CDR3 DNA is TGTGCCAGCAGTTGGACGAGGAGAGATGGCTACACCTTC. Translation: CASSWTRRDGYTF. The J gene is TRBJ1-2, the V gene TRBV12-3 or TRBV12-4, with D unresolved. Trimming stripped 4 bases from V and 6 bases from J, with 12 bases between. The CDR3 is 13 amino acids.

The CDR3 region has the DNA TGCGCCAGCAGCTATGGCGGGAGGGGGCCCCGAGAAGCTTTCTTT. Residues: CASSYGGRGPREAFF. The genes are TRBV4-3 and TRBJ1-1; 7 nucleotides agree with TRBD1. V shed 5 bases, J shed 8 bases, and the junction held 14 bases outside the gene matches. Germline assignment: CDR1 LGHNA and CDR2 YSLEER. The CDR3 totals 15 residues.

The V gene is TRBV23-1, the J gene TRBJ1-5; D ambiguous. TRBV23-1 is labeled an ORF, and its function is uncertain. The CDR3 runs to 12 residues. The V end was cut by 0 bases, the J end by 5 bases, with 2 bases between. CDR3 coding DNA: TGCGCCAGCAGTCAATCGGATCAGCCCCAGCATTTT. Translated, it gives CASSQSDQPQHF.

The chain recombines TRBV6-6 with TRBJ1-1; D gene uncertain. Germline values: CDR1 MNHNY, CDR2 SVGAGI (reference sequence). Between the trimmed V and J ends, which lost 2 bases and 7 bases, there was a span of 8 bases. The CDR3 consists of 12 residues. CDR3 residues: CASSYGSREAFF. CDR3 nucleotide sequence: TGTGCCAGCAGTTACGGCAGTCGTGAAGCTTTCTTT.

This chain connects TRBV6-2 or TRBV6-3 to TRBJ1-6; tentatively, D is TRBD1 (5 bases). Per germline, CDR1 MNHEY and CDR2 SVGEGT. The CDR3 contains 16 residues. The ends were cut back, 6 bases at V and 5 bases at J, with 17 bases in the middle. For the CDR3, the DNA is TGTGCCAGCAGCAACCCCTACAGGAGAGATAATTCACCCCTCCACTTT. Its protein product is CASSNPYRRDNSPLHF.

V and J are TRBV12-3 or TRBV12-4 and TRBJ2-1; D possibly corresponds to TRBD1 (8 bases). Trimming took off 6 bases at V and 13 bases at J, with 13 bases between the two ends. This CDR3 contains 11 residues. The CDR3 protein is CASRTGGLQFF. The CDR3 DNA reads as TGTGCCAGCAGAACAGGGGGACTACAGTTCTTC.

This clone was counted between two and nine times. The chain links TRBV4-2 to TRBJ1-6, with TRBD1 matching over 10 bases. The CDR3 covers 20 residues. After removal of 0 bases from V and 7 bases from J, the junction contained 15 bases not matched to a gene. Germline CDR1 is LGHNA and CDR2 is YNFKEQ. The CDR3 DNA follows: TGTGCCAGCAGCCAAGAGGGGTGGGACAGGGGCTTTATACTAAATTCACCCCTCCACTTT. It codes for CASSQEGWDRGFILNSPLHF.

This clone came up once. The genes are TRBV2 and TRBJ1-2; 7 nucleotides match TRBD1. Losses at the gene ends were 3 bases for V and 4 bases for J; bases not matched to a gene: 2. This CDR3 has 13 amino acids. In germline, CDR1 is SNHLY, CDR2 FYNNEI. The CDR3 loop reads CASSDRGSYGYTF. The CDR3 DNA is TGTGCCAGCAGTGACAGGGGGTCCTATGGCTACACCTTC.

In DNA form, the CDR3 reads TGTGCCAGCAGTGAAAAAAGGGGCTACACTGAAGCTTTCTTT. Its protein product is CASSEKRGYTEAFF. The rearrangement joins TRBV6-1 to TRBJ1-1; TRBD1 is a possible D gene (5 bases). CDR1 and CDR2 from the germline V gene are MNHNS and SASEGT. CDR3 length equals 14 residues. V was clipped by 2 bases and J by 3 bases, with 10 bases between them.

This chain uses TRBV2 with TRBJ2-7, with TRBD1 as a possible D gene (5 bases). This CDR3 contains 12 residues. V shed 8 bases and J shed 4 bases, with 12 bases lying between them. Germline V gives CDR1 SNHLY, CDR2 FYNNEI. CDR3 DNA sequence: TGTGCCAGCGAGCAGGGCCGATACGAGCAGTACTTC. It encodes CASEQGRYEQYF.

This sequence joins TRBV16 and TRBJ2-7; 11 nucleotides agree with TRBD2. Per the germline V gene, CDR1 is KGHSY and CDR2 is FQNENV. Trimming took 6 bases from V and 2 from J; bases not matched to a gene: 9. CDR3 length: 16 residues. The CDR3 region has the DNA TGTGCCAGCAGTCCACTGGCTAGCGGGGGGACCTACGAGCAGTACTTC. This codes for CASSPLASGGTYEQYF.

The rearrangement links TRBV6-6 to TRBJ2-7; possible D gene TRBD2, 5 bases. Germline V gene data show CDR1 as MNHNY and CDR2 as SVGAGI (reference sequence). The V end was cut by 0 bases, the J end by 0 bases, with 6 bases between. The CDR3 covers 14 residues. The chain's CDR3 is CASSYSGSSYEQYF. DNA of the CDR3: TGTGCCAGCAGTTACTCAGGGAGCTCCTACGAGCAGTACTTC.

The chain uses TRBV6-6 and TRBJ1-2; D remains ambiguous. V was pared by 2 bases and J by 1 base, with 8 bases between. Germline V gene sequence: CDR1 MNHNY, CDR2 SVGAGI (reference sequence). The CDR3 has 14 amino acids. The CDR3 region is CASSYRTFNYGYTF. CDR3 DNA: TGTGCCAGCAGTTACAGGACTTTTAACTATGGCTACACCTTC.

This clone was picked up one time. The chain links TRBV28 to TRBJ2-7; tentative D call: TRBD1 (6 bases). Trimming took 7 bases from V and 0 from J, leaving 10 bases between them. The germline CDR1 and CDR2 sequences are MDHEN and SYDVKM. The CDR3 spans 13 residues. CDR3 residues: CASTRGSSYEQYF. The CDR3 DNA follows: TGTGCCAGCACCAGGGGAAGCTCCTACGAGCAGTACTTC.

This rearrangement joins TRBV6-2 or TRBV6-3 to TRBJ2-5; D is uncertain. The CDR3 is 13 amino acids. Trimming pared 6 bases from V and 4 bases from J, leaving 12 bases between. Looked up from germline, CDR1 is MNHEY and CDR2 is SVGEGT. CDR3 nucleotide sequence: TGTGCCAGCAGCAGTAACAGCCGAGAGACCCAGTACTTC. It is translated as CASSSNSRETQYF.